This T cell receptor (beta chain) stems from a study of breast tumors, draining lymph nodes, adjacent tissues. Study findings and constraints: Data fit most tumor T cells coming from lymph node, expanding in tumor. Compared with lymph nodes, tumors were less diverse; compared with nontumor tissue, more.

Of note for this clonotype: Its antigen is currently unknown.

Breast cancer patients provided tissue from their axillary draining lymph nodes. With 2 bases removed from V and 4 bases from J, the gap between germline ends came to 7 bases. The CDR3 has 14 residues. Germline V CDR1 and CDR2: SGHDT, YYEEEE. MiXCR, applied by TCRdb to the multiplex PCR reads, yields one record per CDR3 protein. The sample lists about 300,000 distinct CDR3 sequences; under 35% were seen once. This TCR was recovered from a female donor with breast cancer. Some clones in this sample may be carry-over from other donors' samples. Sequenced material: axillary lymph node tissue. The chain employs TRBV5-6 and TRBJ2-6; TRBD2 might be the D (5 bases). This chain's CDR3 is CASSFWRGANVLTF. As DNA, the CDR3 is TGTGCCAGCAGCTTCTGGAGGGGGGCCAACGTCCTGACTTTC.